This is a list of T cell receptor beta chains from one sample in a study of blood T cell repertoires in COVID-19. The method was immunoSEQ multiplex PCR; TCRdb's version includes in-frame clones alone and lacks a portion of them. The data show roughly 100,000 clones, 90% seen once. Input material: peripheral blood. The receptors originated from a man aged 50-60 years with acute or convalescent COVID-19. Each CDR3 is given with its conserved first and last residue. The D gene is left open where the match is weak. Clone size is stated in some rows and not others, as once, few, many or a class when expanded.

clone size | D gene | J gene | V gene | CDR3 protein | CDR3 DNA
. | TRBD1 | TRBJ1-1 | TRBV3-1/TRBV3-2 | CASKDRGRRTEAFF | TGTGCCAGCAAGGACAGGGGGCGACGCACTGAAGCTTTCTTT
. | . | TRBJ2-1 | TRBV6-5 | CASRLDRTTNEQFF | TGTGCCAGCAGGCTGGACAGGACTACCAATGAGCAGTTCTTC
. | . | TRBJ1-5 | TRBV30 | CAWSSSYRVGNQPQHF | TGTGCCTGGAGTTCCTCTTACAGGGTTGGCAATCAGCCCCAGCATTTT
. | TRBD1 | TRBJ2-6 | TRBV27 | CASRASGTEIPSGANVLTF | TGTGCCAGCAGGGCCTCCGGGACAGAAATACCCTCTGGGGCCAACGTCCTGACTTTC
. | TRBD1 | TRBJ1-4 | TRBV2 | CATKGQGIHEKLFF | TGTGCCACTAAAGGACAGGGGATACACGAAAAACTGTTTTTT
. | TRBD2 | TRBJ2-1 | TRBV24-1 | CATSDLQGLGSNEQFF | TGTGCCACCAGTGATTTGCAGGGACTAGGATCGAATGAGCAGTTCTTC
. | . | TRBJ1-1 | TRBV2 | CASSEEAGRTEAFF | TGTGCCAGCAGTGAAGAGGCAGGGAGGACTGAAGCTTTCTTT
once | . | TRBJ2-7 | TRBV5-6 | CASSPGRAEQYF | TGTGCCAGCAGCCCGGGCAGGGCTGAGCAGTACTTC
. | . | TRBJ2-7 | TRBV19 | CASQGRYEQYF | TGTGCCAGTCAGGGGCGCTACGAGCAGTACTTC
. | . | TRBJ2-2 | TRBV27 | CASSLRRNTGELFF | TGTGCCAGCAGTTTAAGGAGGAACACCGGGGAGCTGTTTTTT
. | . | TRBJ2-5 | TRBV5-1 | CASSLALGGAETQYF | TGCGCCAGCAGCTTGGCCCTTGGGGGCGCGGAGACCCAGTACTTC
. | TRBD2 | TRBJ2-1 | TRBV5-1 | CASSKRTSGRLNEQFF | TGCGCCAGCAGCAAAAGGACTAGCGGGAGGCTCAATGAGCAGTTCTTC
. | TRBD1 | TRBJ1-3 | TRBV2 | CASRDPGTGGKNTIYF | TGTGCCAGCAGGGATCCCGGGACAGGGGGCAAAAACACCATATATTTT
. | TRBD2 | TRBJ2-3 | TRBV9 | CASSVAGLAGGPRLTDTQYF | TGTGCCAGCAGCGTAGCGGGACTAGCGGGAGGGCCTCGTTTGACAGATACGCAGTATTTT
. | TRBD1 | TRBJ1-2 | TRBV6-5 | CASMARDSGSYGYTF | TGTGCCAGCATGGCCCGGGACAGTGGTTCCTATGGCTACACCTTC
. | TRBD2 | TRBJ2-7 | TRBV7-6 | CASSLAGGGSYEQYF | TGTGCCAGCAGCTTAGCGGGGGGGGGCTCCTACGAGCAGTACTTC
. | TRBD2 | TRBJ2-3 | TRBV9 | CASSVAAGGPDTQYF | TGTGCCAGCAGCGTAGCAGCGGGAGGGCCAGATACGCAGTATTTT
. | . | TRBJ1-5 | TRBV5-1 | CASSLEAGLQPQHF | TGCGCCAGCAGCTTGGAAGCGGGGCTTCAGCCCCAGCATTTT
. | . | TRBJ2-2 | TRBV6-1 | CASSSKGRGGELFF | TGTGCCAGCAGTTCCAAAGGCCGGGGCGGGGAGCTGTTTTTT
. | . | TRBJ1-2 | TRBV4-1 | CASSPHKEGNYGYTF | TGCGCCAGCAGCCCGCATAAAGAGGGAAACTATGGCTACACCTTC
. | TRBD2 | TRBJ2-1 | TRBV11-3 | CASSATSGSNNEQFF | TGTGCCAGCAGCGCGACTAGCGGGAGTAACAATGAGCAGTTCTTC
. | . | TRBJ2-3 | TRBV20-1 | CSASWSVPDTQYF | TGCAGTGCTAGTTGGTCGGTGCCAGATACGCAGTATTTT
. | TRBD1 | TRBJ1-5 | TRBV6-5 | CASRPGTGTNQPQHF | TGTGCCAGCAGACCCGGGACAGGGACGAATCAGCCCCAGCATTTT
once | TRBD1 | TRBJ1-2 | TRBV11-2 | CASSLRTGNYGYTF | TGTGCCAGCAGCCTCCGGACAGGGAACTATGGCTACACCTTC
. | . | TRBJ2-7 | TRBV10-3 | CAISPSGEQYF | TGTGCCATCAGCCCTTCCGGCGAGCAGTACTTC
once | . | TRBJ1-5 | TRBV30 | CAWRGAGIQPQHF | TGTGCCTGGAGAGGGGCAGGGATACAGCCCCAGCATTTT
. | . | TRBJ2-7 | TRBV29-1 | CSVVSLKYSYEQYF | TGCAGCGTTGTCTCACTCAAATACTCCTACGAGCAGTACTTC
. | TRBD2 | TRBJ2-7 | TRBV2 | CASSPGLAEREQYF | TGTGCCAGCAGTCCGGGACTAGCGGAACGAGAGCAGTACTTC
. | . | TRBJ1-3 | TRBV11-3 | CASSRFSTGYSGNTIYF | TGTGCCAGCAGCCGCTTCTCAACAGGGTACTCTGGAAACACCATATATTTT
. | TRBD1 | TRBJ1-1 | TRBV7-6 | CASSTSRDRGGTEAFF | TGTGCCAGCAGCACCTCCCGGGACAGGGGAGGAACTGAAGCTTTCTTT
. | TRBD2 | TRBJ2-7 | TRBV5-4 | CASSLSSGAYEQYF | TGTGCCAGCAGCTTGTCTAGCGGTGCCTACGAGCAGTACTTC
. | TRBD1 | TRBJ1-5 | TRBV6-2/TRBV6-3 | CASSPPGQGGQPQHF | TGTGCCAGCAGTCCGCCGGGACAGGGTGGTCAGCCCCAGCATTTT
. | TRBD1 | TRBJ1-5 | TRBV6-5 | CASISTGGQPQHF | TGTGCCAGCATTAGTACAGGGGGTCAGCCCCAGCATTTT
. | . | TRBJ1-6 | TRBV12-5 | CASAQLTNGSPLHF | TGTGCTAGTGCCCAACTTACTAACGGTTCACCCCTCCACTTT
. | . | TRBJ1-3 | TRBV10-3 | CASKGDSDFFKNTIYF | TGTGCCTCCAAGGGTGATTCGGACTTCTTCAAGAACACCATATATTTT
. | . | TRBJ1-1 | TRBV18 | CASSLGTSNTEAFF | TGTGCCAGCTCACTGGGGACATCGAACACTGAAGCTTTCTTT
. | . | TRBJ1-1 | TRBV7-6 | CASSLGGWNTEAFF | TGTGCCAGCAGCCTGGGGGGTTGGAACACTGAAGCTTTCTTT
. | . | TRBJ1-1 | TRBV18 | CASSPRSIGTEAFF | TGTGCCAGCTCACCACGATCCATCGGCACTGAAGCTTTCTTT
. | . | TRBJ1-6 | TRBV9 | CASSPNEDIKVPLHF | TGTGCCAGCAGCCCTAATGAGGACATAAAAGTACCCCTCCACTTT
. | . | TRBJ1-2 | TRBV19 | CASSRADSLGYGYTF | TGTGCCAGTAGTAGAGCCGACAGTCTCGGCTATGGCTACACCTTC
once | . | TRBJ2-7 | TRBV11-2 | CASSFLRQSYEQYF | TGTGCCAGCAGCTTTTTAAGACAGAGCTACGAGCAGTACTTC
. | . | TRBJ1-1 | TRBV19 | CASSIGSRGLGNTEAFF | TGTGCCAGTAGTATCGGAAGCAGGGGCCTAGGGAACACTGAAGCTTTCTTT
. | . | TRBJ1-1 | TRBV6-2/TRBV6-3 | CASSRQNTEAFF | TGTGCCAGCAGTAGACAGAACACTGAAGCTTTCTTT
. | . | TRBJ2-5 | TRBV15 | CATSREQGLGTQYF | TGTGCCACCAGCAGAGAACAGGGTCTAGGGACCCAGTACTTC
. | TRBD2 | TRBJ2-3 | TRBV6-6 | CASRLTSGPQDTQYF | TGTGCCAGCAGACTGACTAGCGGACCTCAAGATACGCAGTATTTT
few | TRBD1 | TRBJ1-4 | TRBV28 | CASRLRTGGTKLFF | TGTGCCAGTCGACTTAGGACAGGGGGCACCAAACTGTTTTTT
. | . | TRBJ1-6 | TRBV7-2 | CASSLRQFGNSPLHF | TGTGCCAGCAGCTTAAGACAGTTCGGAAATTCACCCCTCCACTTT
. | . | TRBJ2-7 | TRBV5-1 | CASSLKAGNTTSYEQYF | TGCGCCAGCAGCTTAAAAGCCGGGAACACCACCTCCTACGAGCAGTACTTC
. | TRBD2 | TRBJ2-1 | TRBV4-2 | CASSQDGSGGYNEQFF | TGTGCCAGCAGCCAAGATGGTAGCGGGGGTTACAATGAGCAGTTCTTC
. | . | TRBJ2-1 | TRBV21-1 | CASSKLGRSGSMGKFF | TGTGCCAGCAGCAAACTAGGGAGATCGGGATCGATGGGGAAGTTCTTC
. | . | TRBJ1-1 | TRBV6-5 | CASSQSGTEAFF | TGTGCCAGCAGTCAAAGCGGCACTGAAGCTTTCTTT
. | TRBD1 | TRBJ1-2 | TRBV3-1/TRBV3-2 | CASSPGQAGYGYTF | TGTGCCAGCAGCCCTGGACAGGCTGGATATGGCTACACCTTC
. | TRBD1 | TRBJ2-5 | TRBV5-1 | CASSPGQGGEETQYF | TGCGCCAGCAGCCCAGGACAGGGCGGGGAAGAGACCCAGTACTTC
. | TRBD1 | TRBJ2-5 | TRBV5-1 | CASSIQGAKTQYF | TGCGCCAGCAGCATACAGGGGGCGAAGACCCAGTACTTC
. | TRBD2 | TRBJ2-2 | TRBV7-9 | CASSLTVSSGATGELFF | TGTGCCAGCAGCTTAACGGTTTCTAGCGGGGCGACCGGGGAGCTGTTTTTT
. | . | TRBJ1-1 | TRBV5-1 | CASSPTRGAVGAFF | TGCGCCAGCAGTCCAACCCGGGGGGCGGTCGGGGCTTTCTTT
. | . | TRBJ1-4 | TRBV5-1 | CASSLGATNEKLFF | TGCGCCAGCAGCTTAGGAGCAACTAATGAAAAACTGTTTTTT
. | . | TRBJ1-2 | TRBV6-1 | CASSEARRYGYTF | TGTGCCAGCAGTGAAGCTCGGAGGTATGGCTACACCTTC
. | . | TRBJ2-3 | TRBV10-1 | CASSERGNKDTQYF | TGCGCCAGCAGTGAAAGGGGAAACAAAGATACGCAGTATTTT
. | TRBD1 | TRBJ2-7 | TRBV4-1 | CASSQVTGDGEQYF | TGCGCCAGCAGCCAAGTGACAGGGGATGGGGAGCAGTACTTC